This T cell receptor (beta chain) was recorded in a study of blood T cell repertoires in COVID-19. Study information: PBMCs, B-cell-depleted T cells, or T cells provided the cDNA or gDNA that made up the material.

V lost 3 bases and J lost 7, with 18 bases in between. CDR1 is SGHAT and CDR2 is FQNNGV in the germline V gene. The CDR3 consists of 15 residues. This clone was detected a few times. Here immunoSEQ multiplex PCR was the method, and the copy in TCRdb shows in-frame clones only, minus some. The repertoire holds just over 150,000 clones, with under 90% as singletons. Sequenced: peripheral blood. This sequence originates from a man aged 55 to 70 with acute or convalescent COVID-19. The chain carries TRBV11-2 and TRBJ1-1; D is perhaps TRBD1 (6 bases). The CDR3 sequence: CASSFRTGFLSEAFF. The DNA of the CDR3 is TGTGCCAGCAGCTTTCGCACAGGGTTTTTGAGTGAAGCTTTCTTT.